The 11 T cell receptor beta chains in this list originate from one sample, sequenced in a study of cytomegalovirus exposure and HLA in healthy donors. It was with 60 Vbeta and 13 Jbeta primers that the PCR ran. TCRdb's copy holds only in-frame clones and misses some; the assay was immunoSEQ multiplex PCR. The top ten hold 6.9% of the sample, which has fewer than 80,000 clones, 67% seen once. The specimen sequenced was PBMCs. The source of these receptors is a woman between 50 and 59 years old in good health and CMV-seropositive.

This chain connects TRBV9 to TRBJ2-2; 11 bases agree with TRBD1. Germline loops: CDR1 SGDLS, CDR2 YYNGEE. V was pared by 6 bases and J by 4 bases, with 5 bases of the junction left unmatched. The CDR3 spans 15 residues. In nucleotides, the CDR3 is TGTGCCAGCACCGGGACAGGGGGTTTCACCGGGGAGCTGTTTTTT. It specifies CASTGTGGFTGELFF.

This clone was detected once. DNA of the CDR3: TGTGCCAGCAGCGTAGGGCAGGGGGCAGTCGCAGAGACCCAGTACTTC. It is translated as CASSVGQGAVAETQYF. This sequence joins TRBV9 and TRBJ2-5; 8 bases fit TRBD1. Per the germline V gene, CDR1 is SGDLS and CDR2 is YYNGEE. The CDR3 has 16 amino acids. J was trimmed by 4 bases and V by 0 bases; bases with no gene match: 8.

The V gene is TRBV7-9, the J gene TRBJ2-7; perhaps TRBD2 as D (6 bases). Germline V gene data show CDR1 as SEHNR and CDR2 as FQNEAQ (reference sequence). V lost 2 bases to trimming and J lost 6 bases, with 14 bases between them. There are 14 residues in the CDR3. Here the CDR3 reads CASSLSSARGEQYF. CDR3 DNA sequence: TGTGCCAGCAGCTTATCTAGCGCCCGTGGCGAGCAGTACTTC.

This chain connects TRBV10-2 to TRBJ2-1; no clear D gene. Per germline, CDR1 WSHSY and CDR2 SAAADI. V lost 5 bases to trimming and J lost 0 bases, with 11 bases between them. This CDR3 is built from 15 residues. CDR3 coding DNA: TGCGCCAGCAGTCCCAGCGATAGCTCCTACAATGAGCAGTTCTTC. As protein: CASSPSDSSYNEQFF.

The chain links TRBV25-1 to TRBJ2-7; 10 bases are shared with TRBD1. The germline V gene has CDR1 MGHDK and CDR2 SYGVNS. The ends lost 1 base at V and 4 bases at J; junction bases unmatched: 1. This CDR3 is 14 amino acids long. The CDR3 region has the DNA TGTGCCAGCAGTGAATGGGACAGGGGATACGAGCAGTACTTC. Protein product: CASSEWDRGYEQYF.

This chain links TRBV7-3 with TRBJ2-3; TRBD2 agrees at 8 bases. The CDR3 spans 15 residues. With 5 bases clipped from V and 0 bases from J, the junction kept 4 bases outside the gene matches. In germline, CDR1 is SGHTA, CDR2 FQGTGA. The CDR3, as DNA: TGTGCCAGCAGCAAACTAGCGGCTAGCACAGATACGCAGTATTTT. Protein: CASSKLAASTDTQYF.

The gene calls are TRBV5-1 and TRBJ1-1; D may be TRBD1 (5 bases). The CDR3 contains 13 residues. From germline, CDR1 is SGHRS and CDR2 YFSETQ. V was pared by 0 bases and J by 12 bases, with 15 bases between. CDR3 sequence (DNA): TGCGCCAGCAGCTTGGAGTTGCAGGGCCGACCTTTCTTT. The encoded protein is CASSLELQGRPFF.

The genes are TRBV2 and TRBJ2-1; perhaps TRBD1 as D (6 bases). Germline V gene lookup returns CDR1 SNHLY and CDR2 FYNNEI. The CDR3 consists of 17 residues. Trimming took off 5 bases at V and 8 bases at J, with 25 bases between the two ends. The CDR3 DNA reads TGTGCCAGCAGTCTAAATACTGAACGACAGGCGGTTGATGAGCAGTTCTTC. It translates to CASSLNTERQAVDEQFF.

The J gene is TRBJ2-7, the V gene TRBV19; 9 bases map to TRBD1. Germline V gene data show CDR1 as LNHDA and CDR2 as SQIVND (reference sequence). The CDR3 is 15 amino acids. V dropped 3 bases and J dropped 1; count of bases not matched to a gene: 4. The CDR3 coding sequence is TGTGCCAGTAGTATTGGGGACAGGGCTTCCTACGAGCAGTACGTC. It translates to CASSIGDRASYEQYV.

This chain links TRBV19 with TRBJ2-1; D gene ambiguous. V lost 6 bases and J lost 2, with 14 bases in between. CDR1 LNHDA and CDR2 SQIVND come from the germline V gene (reference sequence). CDR3 length: 15 amino acids. In DNA form, the CDR3 reads TGTGCCAGTAGCTTACTCCACTCCCCCTACAATGAGCAGTTCTTC. This encodes CASSLLHSPYNEQFF. The full variable domain, its missing parts supplied by reference TRBV19 and TRBJ2-1, is DGGITQSPKYLFRKEGQNVTLSCEQNLNHDAMYWYRQDPGQGLRLIYYSQIVNDFQKGDIAEGYSVSREKKESFPLTVTSAQKNPTAFYLCASSLLHSPYNEQFFGPGTRLTVL.

The rearrangement links TRBV5-6 to TRBJ2-3; TRBD1 matches at 8 bases. Germline CDR1 and CDR2: SGHDT and YYEEEE. This CDR3 has 18 residues. Trimming took 2 bases from V and 5 from J; bases not matched to a gene: 16. The CDR3 coding sequence is TGTGCCAGCAGCTTTTTTGGGCGACCGGACAGGGTAAAAGATACGCAGTATTTT. This encodes CASSFFGRPDRVKDTQYF.